The source of this TCR beta chain is a study of human thymus T cells. Study results and limitations: Thymic TCR repertoires of unrelated people reportedly overlapped highly. Thymic and blood repertoires showed apparently biased V and J gene usage.

The study used thymus tissue resected during corrective heart surgery. Infants, healthy and Finnish, who were having corrective surgery for congenital heart defects served as donors. Only in-frame clones appear in the TCRdb table, and some are missing; sequencing was by immunoSEQ multiplex PCR. The sample shows tens of thousands of clones, approximately 97% of them seen only once. This CDR3 region has 11 residues. V lost 6 bases, J lost 9 bases, and 0 bases stayed unmatched. Germline CDR1 reads SNHLY; CDR2 reads FYNNEI. With respect to this clone: The antigen remains undetermined.

The sequenced sample was thymus tissue. The receptor was isolated from a boy in the first two years of life with a congenital heart defect but otherwise immunologically healthy. The chain carries TRBV2 and TRBJ1-3, with 9 bases that match TRBD1. The CDR3 nucleotides read TGTGCCAGCAGGGGACAGGGCACCATATATTTT. Protein sequence: CASRGQGTIYF.